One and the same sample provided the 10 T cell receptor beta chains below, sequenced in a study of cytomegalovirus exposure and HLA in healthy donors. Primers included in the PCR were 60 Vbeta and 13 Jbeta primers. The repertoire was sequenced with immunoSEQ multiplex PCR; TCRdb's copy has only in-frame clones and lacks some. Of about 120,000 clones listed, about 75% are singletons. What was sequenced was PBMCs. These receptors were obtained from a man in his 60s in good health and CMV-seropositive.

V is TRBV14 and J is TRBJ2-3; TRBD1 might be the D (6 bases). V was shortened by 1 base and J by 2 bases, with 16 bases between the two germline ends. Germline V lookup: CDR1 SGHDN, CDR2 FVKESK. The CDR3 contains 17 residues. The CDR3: CASSQGTPGHYTDTQYF. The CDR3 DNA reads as TGTGCCAGCAGCCAAGGAACTCCGGGACATTACACAGATACGCAGTATTTT.

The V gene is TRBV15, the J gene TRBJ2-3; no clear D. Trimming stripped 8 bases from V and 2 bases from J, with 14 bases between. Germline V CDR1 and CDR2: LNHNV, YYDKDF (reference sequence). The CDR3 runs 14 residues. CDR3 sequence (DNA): TGTGCCACCTCCCGGCCCACAGACACAGATACGCAGTATTTT. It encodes CATSRPTDTDTQYF.

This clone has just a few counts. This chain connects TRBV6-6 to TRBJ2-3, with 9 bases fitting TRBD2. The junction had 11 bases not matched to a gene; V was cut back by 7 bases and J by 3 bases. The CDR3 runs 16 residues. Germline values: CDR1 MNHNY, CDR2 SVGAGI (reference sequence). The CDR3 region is CASIESPAGGTDTQYF. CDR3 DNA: TGTGCCAGCATTGAGAGTCCGGCGGGAGGGACAGATACGCAGTATTTT.

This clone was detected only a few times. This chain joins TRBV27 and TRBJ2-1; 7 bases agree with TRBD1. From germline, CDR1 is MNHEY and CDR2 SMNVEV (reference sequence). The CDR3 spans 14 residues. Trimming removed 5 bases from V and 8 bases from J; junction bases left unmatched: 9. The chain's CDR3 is CASSQGDKVDEQFF. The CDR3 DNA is TGTGCCAGCAGTCAGGGGGACAAAGTTGATGAGCAGTTCTTC.

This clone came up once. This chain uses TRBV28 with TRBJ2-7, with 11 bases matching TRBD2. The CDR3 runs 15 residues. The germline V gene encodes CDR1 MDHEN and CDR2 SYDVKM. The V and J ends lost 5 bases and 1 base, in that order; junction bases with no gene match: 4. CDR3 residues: CASSATSGISYEQYF. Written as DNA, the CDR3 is TGTGCCAGCAGTGCGACTAGCGGGATATCCTACGAGCAGTACTTC.

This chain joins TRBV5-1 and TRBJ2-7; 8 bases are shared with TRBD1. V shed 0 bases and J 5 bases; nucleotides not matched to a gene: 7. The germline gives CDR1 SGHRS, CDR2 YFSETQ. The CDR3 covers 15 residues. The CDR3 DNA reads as TGCGCCAGCAGCTTGGAGCTCAGGGGGCGAAACGAGCAGTACTTC. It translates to CASSLELRGRNEQYF.

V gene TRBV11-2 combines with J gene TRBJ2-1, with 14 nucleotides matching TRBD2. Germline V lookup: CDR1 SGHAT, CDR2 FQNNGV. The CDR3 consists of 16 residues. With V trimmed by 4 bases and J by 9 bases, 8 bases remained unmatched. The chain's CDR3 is CASSSGLAGGQGEQFF. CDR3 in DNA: TGTGCCAGCAGCTCCGGACTAGCGGGAGGTCAAGGTGAGCAGTTCTTC.

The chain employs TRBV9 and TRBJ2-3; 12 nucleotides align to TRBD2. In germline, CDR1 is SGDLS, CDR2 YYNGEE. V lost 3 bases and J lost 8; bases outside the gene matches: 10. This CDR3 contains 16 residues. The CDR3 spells CASSDETSGGGGTQYF. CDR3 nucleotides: TGTGCCAGCAGCGACGAGACTAGCGGGGGAGGGGGTACGCAGTATTTT.

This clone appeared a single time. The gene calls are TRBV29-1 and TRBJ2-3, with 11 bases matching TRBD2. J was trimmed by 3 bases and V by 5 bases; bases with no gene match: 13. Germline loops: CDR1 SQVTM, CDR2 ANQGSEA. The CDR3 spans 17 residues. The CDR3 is CSVPLAGVTSRTDTQYF. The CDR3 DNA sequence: TGCAGCGTTCCACTAGCGGGAGTAACTTCGAGAACAGATACGCAGTATTTT.

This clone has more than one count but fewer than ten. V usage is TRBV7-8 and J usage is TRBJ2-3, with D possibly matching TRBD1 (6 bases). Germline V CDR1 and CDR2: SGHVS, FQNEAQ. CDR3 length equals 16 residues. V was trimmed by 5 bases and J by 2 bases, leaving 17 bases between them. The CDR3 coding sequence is TGTGCCAGCAGCCTTAGCAGACAGGACCTCACAGATACGCAGTATTTT. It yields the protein CASSLSRQDLTDTQYF. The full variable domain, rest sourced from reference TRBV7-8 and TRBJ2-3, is GAGVSQSPRYKVAKRGQDVALRCDPISGHVSLFWYQQALGQGPEFLTYFQNEAQLDKSGLPSDRFFAERPEGSVSTLKIQRTQQEDSAVYLCASSLSRQDLTDTQYFGPGTRLTVL.